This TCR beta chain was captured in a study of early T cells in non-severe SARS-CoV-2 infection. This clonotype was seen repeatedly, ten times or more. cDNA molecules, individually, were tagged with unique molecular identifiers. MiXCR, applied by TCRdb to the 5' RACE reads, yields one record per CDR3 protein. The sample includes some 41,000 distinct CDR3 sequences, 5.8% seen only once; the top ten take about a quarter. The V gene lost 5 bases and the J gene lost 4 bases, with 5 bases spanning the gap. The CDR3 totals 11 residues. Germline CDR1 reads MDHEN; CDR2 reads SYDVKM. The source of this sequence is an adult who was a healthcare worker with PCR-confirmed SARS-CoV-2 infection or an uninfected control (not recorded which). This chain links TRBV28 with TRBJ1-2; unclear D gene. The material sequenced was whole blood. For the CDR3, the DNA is TGTGCCAGCAGTAAGATCTATGGCTACACCTTC. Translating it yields CASSKIYGYTF.